These 4 T cell receptor beta chains came from one sample sequenced in a study of T cells in Graves' hyperthyroidism and ophthalmopathy. Amplification of TCR beta CDR3 regions used RNA as the template. When the TCR CDR3 underwent first-round RT-PCR, the HTBI primer set was used. A single record per CDR3 protein comes from TCRdb applying MiXCR to the multiplex PCR reads. This table has 550,000 to 850,000 distinct CDR3 sequences, 18% appearing once. The specimen sequenced was blood. Every receptor here comes from a woman aged 45-60 years with Graves' hyperthyroidism that later progressed to Graves' ophthalmopathy.

The chain uses TRBV5-6 and TRBJ1-2; 7 nucleotides agree with TRBD1. This CDR3 is built from 14 residues. In germline, CDR1 is SGHDT, CDR2 YYEEEE. The ends lost 4 bases at V and 5 bases at J; junction bases unmatched: 8. CDR3 in amino acids: CASSPGGGPYGYTF. CDR3 nucleotides: TGTGCCAGCAGCCCGGGAGGGGGCCCATATGGCTACACCTTC.

This clonotype showed up just a few times. The CDR3 DNA is TGTGCCAGCAGTCCTCCAGGTCTCTCTGGAAACACCATATATTTT. Its protein is CASSPPGLSGNTIYF. This sequence joins TRBV25-1 and TRBJ1-3; D unclear. Germline V gene sequence: CDR1 MGHDK, CDR2 SYGVNS. The CDR3 has 15 amino acids. Between the trimmed V and J ends, which lost 5 bases and 0 bases, there was a span of 11 bases.

This clonotype was seen repeatedly, ten times or more. The chain joins TRBV3-1 to TRBJ2-1; D not certain. The CDR3 totals 18 residues. Per germline, CDR1 LGHDT and CDR2 YNNKEL (reference sequence). V gave up 5 bases and J gave up 0 bases, with 20 bases separating them. The CDR3 region is CASSSIPRRSSSYNEQFF. The CDR3 DNA is TGTGCCAGCAGCTCAATACCGCGGCGCAGCTCCTCCTACAATGAGCAGTTCTTC.

A few counts support this clonotype. The chain employs TRBV6-5 and TRBJ2-2; D unresolved. Trimming removed 3 bases from V and 2 bases from J, with 13 bases in between. CDR3 length equals 16 residues. Germline CDR1 is MNHEY and CDR2 is SVGAGI. The chain's CDR3 is CASSYGPDSNTGELFF. As DNA, the CDR3 is TGTGCCAGCAGTTATGGACCAGATTCAAACACCGGGGAGCTGTTTTTT.